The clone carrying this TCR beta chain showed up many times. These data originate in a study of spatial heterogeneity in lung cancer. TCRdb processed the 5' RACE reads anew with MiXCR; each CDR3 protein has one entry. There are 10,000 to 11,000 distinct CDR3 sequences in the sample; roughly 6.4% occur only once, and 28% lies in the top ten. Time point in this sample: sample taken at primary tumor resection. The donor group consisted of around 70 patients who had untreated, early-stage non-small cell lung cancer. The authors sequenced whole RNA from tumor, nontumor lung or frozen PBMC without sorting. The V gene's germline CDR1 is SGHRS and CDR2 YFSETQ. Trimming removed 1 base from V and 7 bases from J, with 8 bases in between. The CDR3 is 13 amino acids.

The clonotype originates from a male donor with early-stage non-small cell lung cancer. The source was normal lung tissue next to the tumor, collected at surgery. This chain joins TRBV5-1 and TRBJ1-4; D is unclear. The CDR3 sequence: CASSLRGFEKLFF. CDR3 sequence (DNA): TGCGCCAGCAGCTTGCGAGGGTTTGAAAAACTGTTTTTT.